The text below deals with one T cell receptor beta chain. Generated by immunoSEQ multiplex PCR, the TCRdb table keeps only in-frame clones and is missing some. The sample lists tens of thousands of clones; 90% were seen once. The data belong to a study of blood T cell repertoires in COVID-19. At the level of the study: The United States, Italy and Spain supplied acute and convalescent COVID-19 samples.

Sequenced input: peripheral blood. The sequence was obtained from a human donor in a cohort sampled during active COVID-19.

The CDR3 sequence: CASSQAPTSGYNEQFF. In DNA, the CDR3 is TGCGCCAGCAGCCAAGCCCCGACTAGCGGGTACAATGAGCAGTTCTTC. J is TRBJ2-1 and V is TRBV4-1, with 10 bases lining up with TRBD2. The V gene end was trimmed by 1 base and the J gene end by 4 bases; junction bases not matched to a gene: 4. This CDR3 spans 16 amino acids. The V gene's germline CDR1 is MGHRA and CDR2 YSYEKL.